The rows below give T cell receptor beta chains drawn from one sample of a study of graft-versus-host responses after intestinal transplantation. This table comes from immunoSEQ multiplex PCR, and its TCRdb copy is limited to in-frame clones, with some not included. The data show roughly 4,500 clones, roughly 78% seen once. This specimen consisted of ileum tissue, obtained 17 days after transplant. The receptors shown here come from a human patient who received an intestinal transplant, so some T cells may come from the graft donor. Both conserved end residues are part of each CDR3. D genes are given only for firm matches. Some rows mark clone size as missing; the rest say once, few, many or name a class of expanded clone.

d_call	v_call	clone_size	j_call	cdr3_aa	cdr3_nt
TRBD1	TRBV5-6	-	TRBJ2-1	CASSRTGDNGYNEQFF	TGTGCCAGCAGCCGGACAGGGGATAATGGGTACAATGAGCAGTTCTTC
-	TRBV29-1	-	TRBJ1-2	CSGVGGTKSYGYTF	TGCAGCGGTGTAGGGGGTACAAAAAGCTATGGCTACACCTTC
-	TRBV6-5	-	TRBJ2-4	CASSYQDIQYF	TGTGCCAGCAGTTATCAGGACATTCAGTACTTC
-	TRBV28	-	TRBJ1-5	CASSPDRFNQPQHF	TGTGCCAGCAGCCCCGACAGGTTTAATCAGCCCCAGCATTTT
-	TRBV28	-	TRBJ1-4	CASSPQSGWVYATNEKLFF	TGTGCCAGCAGCCCACAGTCAGGCTGGGTCTATGCAACTAATGAAAAACTGTTTTTT
-	TRBV7-6	-	TRBJ1-3	CASSLVLGAFSGNTIYF	TGTGCCAGCAGCTTAGTTCTAGGGGCCTTCTCTGGAAACACCATATATTTT
TRBD2	TRBV5-4	-	TRBJ2-1	CASSPDGGAGYNEQFF	TGTGCCAGCAGCCCAGACGGGGGGGCCGGATACAATGAGCAGTTCTTC
TRBD2	TRBV6-4	few	TRBJ2-3	CASSGTSGGTDTQYF	TGTGCCAGCAGTGGGACTAGCGGGGGCACAGATACGCAGTATTTT
TRBD2	TRBV4-2	-	TRBJ2-3	CASSQPGTSGGAGTDTQYF	TGTGCCAGCAGCCAACCCGGGACTAGCGGGGGGGCCGGCACAGATACGCAGTATTTT
-	TRBV14	-	TRBJ2-1	CASSPYQGLHEQFF	TGTGCCAGCAGCCCCTACCAGGGCCTCCATGAGCAGTTCTTC
-	TRBV9	-	TRBJ2-1	CASSVVWNSGTYNEQFF	TGTGCCAGCAGCGTAGTATGGAATAGCGGAACCTACAATGAGCAGTTCTTC
-	TRBV7-9	few	TRBJ2-2	CASRRTPNTGELFF	TGTGCCAGTCGGCGGACACCGAACACCGGGGAGCTGTTTTTT
TRBD2	TRBV9	-	TRBJ2-4	CASSVAGDGGLAGDKENIQYF	TGTGCCAGCAGCGTAGCGGGAGACGGGGGACTAGCGGGGGACAAAGAAAACATTCAGTACTTC
-	TRBV28	-	TRBJ2-1	CASSLLSGGGPRPNEQFF	TGTGCCAGCAGTTTACTAAGTGGAGGGGGCCCTCGACCCAATGAGCAGTTCTTC
TRBD2	TRBV7-7	-	TRBJ2-5	CASSSSSGAGGLETQYF	TGTGCTAGCAGCTCCTCCAGCGGAGCGGGGGGGCTAGAGACCCAGTACTTC
-	TRBV7-9	-	TRBJ1-3	CASSLSRGLSSGNTIYF	TGTGCCAGCAGCTTATCCAGGGGTCTCTCCTCTGGAAACACCATATATTTT
-	TRBV2	-	TRBJ2-5	CASNTDRQETQYF	TGTGCCAGCAACACGGACAGACAAGAGACCCAGTACTTC
TRBD1	TRBV6-6	few	TRBJ2-3	CASRDRHTDTQYF	TGTGCCAGCCGGGACAGGCACACAGATACGCAGTATTTT
-	TRBV5-1	-	TRBJ1-4	CASSLSWGANEKLFF	TGCGCCAGCAGCTTGAGTTGGGGGGCTAATGAAAAACTGTTTTTT
-	TRBV28	-	TRBJ1-1	CASSGVLNTEAFF	TGTGCCAGTTCCGGGGTCTTGAACACTGAAGCTTTCTTT
-	TRBV29-1	-	TRBJ1-4	CSVGSPSEKLFF	TGCAGCGTCGGGAGCCCATCCGAAAAACTGTTTTTT
TRBD2	TRBV4-1	once	TRBJ2-5	CASSQGAVAGGREETQYF	TGCGCCAGCAGCCAAGGAGCGGTAGCGGGGGGGCGGGAAGAGACCCAGTACTTC
TRBD2	TRBV4-1	-	TRBJ2-2	CASSQVRGGAKTGELFF	TGCGCCAGCAGCCAAGTCCGGGGGGGAGCGAAGACCGGGGAGCTGTTTTTT
-	TRBV19	-	TRBJ2-2	CASSPNRANTGELFF	TGTGCCAGTAGTCCCAACAGAGCGAACACCGGGGAGCTGTTTTTT
-	TRBV14	few	TRBJ1-2	CASSPGGFAGYTF	TGTGCCAGCAGCCCGGGGGGGTTTGCCGGCTACACCTTC
TRBD1	TRBV4-3	few	TRBJ1-1	CASSQDSGQVLGGTEAFF	TGCGCCAGCAGCCAAGATAGCGGACAGGTTCTTGGTGGCACTGAAGCTTTCTTT
-	TRBV20-1	-	TRBJ1-1	CRVNRETEAFF	TGCAGGGTGAACAGGGAGACTGAAGCTTTCTTT
TRBD1	TRBV7-2	-	TRBJ1-2	CASSARTGHYGYTF	TGTGCCAGCAGCGCACGGACAGGGCACTATGGCTACACCTTC
-	TRBV4-1	-	TRBJ1-1	CASSPSATENTEAFF	TGCGCCAGCAGCCCATCTGCGACAGAGAACACTGAAGCTTTCTTT
-	TRBV6-5	-	TRBJ1-1	CATSAGANTEAFF	TGTGCCACCAGCGCTGGGGCGAACACTGAAGCTTTCTTT
TRBD1	TRBV18	-	TRBJ1-5	CASSLQGDQPQHF	TGTGCCAGCTCACTACAGGGGGATCAGCCCCAGCATTTT
-	TRBV4-2	once	TRBJ1-2	CASSQAHRVSYTF	TGTGCCAGCAGCCAGGCACACAGGGTTAGCTACACCTTC
TRBD1	TRBV7-9	-	TRBJ1-1	CASSPDRGTTNTEAFF	TGTGCCAGCAGCCCAGACAGGGGTACAACGAACACTGAAGCTTTCTTT
-	TRBV19	-	TRBJ1-2	CASSSRLTTEYGYTF	TGTGCCAGTAGCTCCCGGCTCACGACAGAGTATGGCTACACCTTC
TRBD2	TRBV9	once	TRBJ2-2	CASSDRGLAYTGELFF	TGTGCCAGCAGCGACAGAGGACTAGCTTACACCGGGGAGCTGTTTTTT
TRBD1	TRBV6-5	large	TRBJ1-2	CASSTRTGENGYTF	TGTGCCAGCAGTACGCGGACAGGGGAGAATGGCTACACCTTC
-	TRBV5-1	-	TRBJ1-3	CASSPELLSGNTIYF	TGCGCCAGCAGCCCGGAGCTTCTCTCTGGAAACACCATATATTTT
TRBD1	TRBV29-1	-	TRBJ1-2	CSAGQGYYGYTF	TGCAGCGCGGGACAGGGATATTATGGCTACACCTTC
TRBD1	TRBV5-1	-	TRBJ2-3	CASSSLRGQGTDTQYF	TGCGCCAGCAGCTCCCTCAGGGGGCAGGGCACAGATACGCAGTATTTT
-	TRBV7-2	few	TRBJ1-5	CASSSRGNQPQHF	TGTGCCAGCAGCTCCAGGGGCAATCAGCCCCAGCATTTT
TRBD1	TRBV13	-	TRBJ1-3	CASSSFDRGSGNTIYF	TGTGCCAGCAGCAGTTTCGACAGGGGCTCTGGAAACACCATATATTTT
-	TRBV4-1	once	TRBJ2-7	CASSQVPAYEQYF	TGCGCCAGCAGCCAAGTTCCGGCCTACGAGCAGTACTTC
TRBD2	TRBV7-7	-	TRBJ2-2	CASSQFIGGVTGELFF	TGTGCTAGCAGCCAGTTCATCGGGGGGGTCACCGGGGAGCTGTTTTTT
-	TRBV6-4	-	TRBJ2-5	CASSEQGGMETQYF	TGTGCCAGCAGTGAACAGGGCGGAATGGAGACCCAGTACTTC
-	TRBV7-5	-	TRBJ1-6	CARSPLLPTGLLSPLHF	TGTGCCAGAAGCCCCCTATTACCTACAGGGTTACTTTCACCCCTCCACTTT
-	TRBV4-2	-	TRBJ1-1	CASSQDYAGPVNTEAFF	TGTGCCAGCAGCCAAGATTATGCAGGTCCTGTGAACACTGAAGCTTTCTTT
TRBD1	TRBV6-6	-	TRBJ1-4	CASSRKTGGVEKLFF	TGTGCCAGCAGCCGAAAGACAGGGGGGGTTGAAAAACTGTTTTTT
TRBD1	TRBV4-2	-	TRBJ2-5	CASSQEQGAQETQYF	TGTGCCAGCAGCCAAGAACAGGGGGCTCAAGAGACCCAGTACTTC